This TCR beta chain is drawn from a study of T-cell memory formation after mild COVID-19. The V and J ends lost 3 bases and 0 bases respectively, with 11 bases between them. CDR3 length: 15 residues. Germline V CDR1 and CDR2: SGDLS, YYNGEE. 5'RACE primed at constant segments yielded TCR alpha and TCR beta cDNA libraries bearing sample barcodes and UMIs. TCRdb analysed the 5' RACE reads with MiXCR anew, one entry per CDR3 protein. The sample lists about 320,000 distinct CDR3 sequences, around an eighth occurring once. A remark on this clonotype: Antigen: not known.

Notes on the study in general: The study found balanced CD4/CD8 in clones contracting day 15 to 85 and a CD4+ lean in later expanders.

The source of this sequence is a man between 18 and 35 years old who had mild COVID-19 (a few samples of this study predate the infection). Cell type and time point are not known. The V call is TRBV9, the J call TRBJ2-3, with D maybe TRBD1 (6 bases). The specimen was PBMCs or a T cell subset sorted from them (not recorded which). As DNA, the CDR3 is TGTGCCAGCAGCGCGGACAGCCCAAGCACAGATACGCAGTATTTT. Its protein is CASSADSPSTDTQYF. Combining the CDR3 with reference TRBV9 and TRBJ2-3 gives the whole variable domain DSGVTQTPKHLITATGQRVTLRCSPRSGDLSVYWYQQSLDQGLQFLIQYYNGEERAKGNILERFSAQQFPDLHSELNLSSLELGDSALYFCASSADSPSTDTQYFGPGTRLTVL.